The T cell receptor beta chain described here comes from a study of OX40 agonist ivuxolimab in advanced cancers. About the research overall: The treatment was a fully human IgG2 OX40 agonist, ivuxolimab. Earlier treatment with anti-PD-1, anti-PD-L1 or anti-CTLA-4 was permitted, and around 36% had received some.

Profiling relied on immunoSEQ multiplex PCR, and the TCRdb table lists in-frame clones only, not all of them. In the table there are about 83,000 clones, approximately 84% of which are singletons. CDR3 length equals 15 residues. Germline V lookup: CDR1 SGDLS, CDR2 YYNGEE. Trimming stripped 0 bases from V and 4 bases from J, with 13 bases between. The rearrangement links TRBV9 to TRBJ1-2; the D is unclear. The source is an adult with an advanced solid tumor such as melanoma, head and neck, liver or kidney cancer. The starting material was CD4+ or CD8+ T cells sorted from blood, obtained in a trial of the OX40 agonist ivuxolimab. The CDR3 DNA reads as TGTGCCAGCAGCGTAGCAGAGGGCAGCTTCTATGGCTACACCTTC. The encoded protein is CASSVAEGSFYGYTF.